The source of this T cell receptor beta chain is a study of blood T cell repertoires in COVID-19. Study background: The United States, Italy and Spain were the sources of the acute and convalescent COVID-19 samples. In each case, the material was cDNA or gDNA derived from T cells, B-cell-depleted T cells, or PBMCs.

CDR3 length equals 17 residues. Germline V CDR1 and CDR2: MGHRA, YSYEKL. Trimming cost V 2 bases and J 0 bases, with 13 bases left between them. How the authors handled the data: Amplification of reference gene primers provided the estimated nucleated cell counts. Measured with immunoSEQ multiplex PCR; TCRdb has only the in-frame clones, and not every one. V and J calls and clone size are given by that table; D and trimming were obtained from the DNA. The sample lists about 47,000 clones; approximately 91% were seen once. Sequencing was performed on peripheral blood. The chain carries TRBV4-1 and TRBJ2-2, with TRBD2 as a possible D gene (5 bases). This receptor was obtained from a man between 50 and 59 years old with active COVID-19. Written as DNA, the CDR3 is TGCGCCAGCAGCCAAAGTGCAGGACTTGCGAACACCGGGGAGCTGTTTTTT. Its protein is CASSQSAGLANTGELFF.